These T cell receptor beta chains were read from a single sample in a study of T cell responses to AZD1222 COVID-19 vaccine. This table comes from immunoSEQ multiplex PCR, and its TCRdb copy is limited to in-frame clones, with some not included. The table lists 180,000 or so clones, less than 90% of them singletons, with approximately 1.6% in the top ten. The specimen comprised peripheral blood, sampled on day 0 of AZD1222 vaccination. The source is an adult in good health. Each CDR3 is given with its conserved first and last residue. A D gene is named only where the DNA matches it firmly. The size of a clone is reported for some rows only, either as once, few or many, or as a class for expanded clones.

V	D	size	J	CDR3	DNA
TRBV3-1/TRBV3-2	.	.	TRBJ1-3	CASSQGIGLNTIYF	TGTGCCAGCAGCCAGGGTATTGGCCTTAACACCATATATTTT
TRBV11-2	.	.	TRBJ1-4	CASSLRLSATNEKLFF	TGTGCCAGCAGCCTACGTTTATCGGCAACTAATGAAAAACTGTTTTTT
TRBV7-6	TRBD2	.	TRBJ2-3	CASSLRGRASGGPTDTQYF	TGTGCCAGCAGCTTAAGGGGGCGGGCTAGCGGGGGGCCTACAGATACGCAGTATTTT
TRBV30	TRBD2	.	TRBJ2-1	CAWGKAGSKKGDEQFF	TGTGCCTGGGGAAAAGCGGGATCAAAAAAGGGTGATGAGCAGTTCTTC
TRBV30	TRBD2	.	TRBJ2-1	CAWRQERGSSYNEQFF	TGTGCCTGGAGGCAAGAGCGGGGAAGCTCCTACAATGAGCAGTTCTTC
TRBV29-1	.	once	TRBJ2-1	CSAKGLADNEQFF	TGCAGCGCAAAGGGGCTAGCTGACAATGAGCAGTTCTTC
TRBV19	TRBD2	.	TRBJ2-2	CASKRLAGENTGELFF	TGTGCCAGCAAACGCCTAGCGGGGGAGAACACCGGGGAGCTGTTTTTT
TRBV5-1	.	.	TRBJ1-2	CASRGAGGANYGYTF	TGCGCCAGCAGGGGTGCGGGGGGAGCAAACTATGGCTACACCTTC
TRBV5-1	TRBD1	.	TRBJ1-2	CASSPGQGYGYTF	TGCGCCAGCAGCCCAGGACAGGGTTATGGCTACACCTTC
TRBV18	.	.	TRBJ2-1	CASSPPNSNNEQFF	TGTGCCAGCTCACCACCGAACAGTAACAATGAGCAGTTCTTC
TRBV18	TRBD1	.	TRBJ2-5	CASSPAGTGHQETQYF	TGTGCCAGCTCACCAGCCGGGACAGGTCACCAAGAGACCCAGTACTTC
TRBV18	.	once	TRBJ2-1	CASSPRRGNNEQFF	TGTGCCAGCTCACCACGTCGCGGAAACAATGAGCAGTTCTTC
TRBV11-2	TRBD2	.	TRBJ2-5	CASSIGTSFIGAETQYF	TGTGCCAGCAGCATCGGGACTAGCTTCATCGGTGCGGAGACCCAGTACTTC
TRBV5-1	.	.	TRBJ1-5	CASSLAGGSNQPQHF	TGCGCCAGCAGCTTGGCCGGAGGTAGCAATCAGCCCCAGCATTTT
TRBV7-3	.	.	TRBJ1-1	CASSVQGGENTEAFF	TGTGCCAGCAGCGTACAGGGAGGAGAGAACACTGAAGCTTTCTTT
TRBV5-1	.	few	TRBJ1-3	CASSLGLIGEGNTIYF	TGCGCCAGCAGCTTGGGACTAATAGGCGAGGGAAACACCATATATTTT
TRBV7-2	TRBD1	.	TRBJ1-4	CASSSGQGNEKLFF	TGTGCCAGCAGCTCGGGACAGGGAAATGAAAAACTGTTTTTT
TRBV12-3/TRBV12-4	.	few	TRBJ1-1	CASTSGQPAEAFF	TGTGCCAGCACCTCGGGACAACCCGCTGAAGCTTTCTTT
TRBV5-1	TRBD1	once	TRBJ1-1	CASSSGQPLPMNTEAFF	TGCGCCAGCAGCTCGGGACAGCCATTGCCCATGAACACTGAAGCTTTCTTT
TRBV27	TRBD1	.	TRBJ1-2	CASSWDRGPYGYTF	TGTGCCAGCAGTTGGGACAGGGGACCCTATGGCTACACCTTC
TRBV11-1	.	.	TRBJ2-3	CASSLPGLAGTDTQYF	TGTGCCAGCAGCTTACCGGGACTCGCAGGTACAGATACGCAGTATTTT
TRBV28	.	once	TRBJ1-5	CASSLGGGKPQHF	TGTGCCAGCAGTCTCGGGGGGGGTAAGCCCCAGCATTTT
TRBV6-5	.	.	TRBJ1-3	CASRDSGTGNTIYF	TGTGCCAGCAGAGACTCAGGGACCGGAAACACCATATATTTT
TRBV11-2	TRBD2	.	TRBJ2-1	CASSFSGSWGNEQFF	TGTGCCAGCAGCTTTAGCGGGAGTTGGGGAAATGAGCAGTTCTTC
TRBV25-1	.	.	TRBJ1-2	CASSEVLGGGYGYTF	TGTGCCAGCAGTGAAGTCTTGGGAGGGGGCTATGGCTACACCTTC
TRBV2	TRBD1	.	TRBJ2-1	CASSTGTGRPDEQFF	TGTGCCAGCAGTACCGGGACAGGGAGGCCTGATGAGCAGTTCTTC
TRBV7-2	.	.	TRBJ2-2	CASSLGAPANTGELFF	TGTGCCAGCAGCTTAGGGGCGCCCGCGAACACCGGGGAGCTGTTTTTT
TRBV19	.	.	TRBJ2-3	CASSRGKSTDTQYF	TGTGCCAGTAGTCGGGGAAAGAGCACAGATACGCAGTATTTT
TRBV7-8	.	.	TRBJ2-3	CASSLGGFPTDTQYF	TGTGCCAGCAGCTTAGGCGGATTTCCAACAGATACGCAGTATTTT
TRBV28	.	.	TRBJ1-2	CASTPTDNYGYTF	TGTGCCAGCACCCCGACAGACAACTATGGCTACACCTTC
TRBV24-1	.	.	TRBJ1-5	CATSDPPSNQPQHF	TGTGCCACCAGTGATCCGCCAAGCAATCAGCCCCAGCATTTT
TRBV19	.	.	TRBJ1-1	CASSDMRSRIKNTEAFF	TGTGCCAGTAGTGACATGCGGTCCCGCATTAAGAACACTGAAGCTTTCTTT
TRBV3-1/TRBV3-2	.	.	TRBJ1-6	CASSQDRQRSPLHF	TGTGCCAGCAGCCAAGATAGGCAGAGATCACCCCTCCACTTT
TRBV2	TRBD1	.	TRBJ1-3	CASSEESQGGNTIYF	TGTGCCAGCAGTGAAGAGTCACAGGGGGGAAACACCATATATTTT
TRBV5-1	TRBD1	few	TRBJ1-1	CASSIEAGGRDTEAFF	TGCGCCAGCAGCATAGAGGCAGGGGGCAGGGACACTGAAGCTTTCTTT
TRBV28	.	.	TRBJ1-5	CASSPGGGGTQPQHF	TGTGCCAGCAGTCCGGGCGGGGGAGGCACTCAGCCCCAGCATTTT
TRBV5-6	TRBD2	once	TRBJ2-2	CASSLVALAGNTGELFF	TGTGCCAGCAGCTTGGTCGCCCTAGCGGGTAACACCGGGGAGCTGTTTTTT
TRBV23-1	TRBD1	.	TRBJ1-5	CASSQGQITRGQPQHF	TGCGCCAGCAGTCAGGGACAGATAACCCGGGGTCAGCCCCAGCATTTT
TRBV5-4	TRBD1	.	TRBJ1-6	CASSPTGGFGDSPLHF	TGTGCCAGCAGCCCGACAGGGGGCTTCGGGGATTCACCCCTCCACTTT
TRBV3-1/TRBV3-2	.	.	TRBJ1-3	CASSQQGVGNTIYF	TGTGCCAGCAGCCAACAAGGGGTGGGAAACACCATATATTTT
TRBV19	TRBD1	.	TRBJ2-2	CASSPWDSFEETFTGELFF	TGTGCCAGTAGTCCCTGGGACAGCTTTGAAGAGACTTTCACCGGGGAGCTGTTTTTT
TRBV4-1	TRBD1	.	TRBJ2-1	CASSQAAGRGPNEQFF	TGCGCCAGCAGCCAAGCCGCGGGCAGGGGGCCCAATGAGCAGTTCTTC
TRBV13	.	.	TRBJ1-1	CASSLRGNTEAFF	TGTGCCAGCAGCTTACGGGGAAACACTGAAGCTTTCTTT
TRBV2	.	.	TRBJ1-1	CASSEGRGTAGAFF	TGTGCCAGCAGTGAAGGGAGAGGGACCGCTGGTGCTTTCTTT
TRBV28	.	.	TRBJ1-5	CASTISGAQPQHF	TGTGCCAGCACCATATCGGGGGCTCAGCCCCAGCATTTT
TRBV6-2/TRBV6-3	.	.	TRBJ2-1	CASSYPGGPSNEQFF	TGTGCCAGCAGTTACCCCGGCGGTCCTTCCAATGAGCAGTTCTTC
TRBV5-1	.	.	TRBJ2-2	CASSLGGGELFF	TGCGCCAGCAGCTTGGGTGGCGGGGAGCTGTTTTTT
TRBV2	.	.	TRBJ1-1	CASRKTGLDTEAFF	TGTGCCAGCAGGAAAACAGGACTTGACACTGAAGCTTTCTTT
TRBV9	TRBD2	.	TRBJ2-2	CASSVASGRTNTGELFF	TGTGCCAGCAGCGTGGCTAGCGGGAGAACGAACACCGGGGAGCTGTTTTTT
TRBV6-5	TRBD2	.	TRBJ2-1	CASSSYGTKVNEQFF	TGTGCCAGCAGTTCCTACGGGACTAAAGTCAATGAGCAGTTCTTC
TRBV28	.	.	TRBJ1-2	CASSLPHTF	TGTGCCAGCAGTTTACCCCACACCTTC
TRBV9	TRBD1	.	TRBJ2-1	CASSVARTGTYNEQFF	TGTGCCAGCAGCGTAGCCAGGACAGGCACCTACAATGAGCAGTTCTTC
TRBV19	.	.	TRBJ1-2	CASSMHSYGYTF	TGTGCCAGTAGTATGCACAGCTATGGCTACACCTTC
TRBV6-5	.	.	TRBJ1-1	CASRTPSHTEAFF	TGTGCCAGCAGGACCCCCAGTCACACTGAAGCTTTCTTT
TRBV4-3	.	.	TRBJ2-2	CASSQELTGELFF	TGCGCCAGCAGCCAAGAACTCACCGGGGAGCTGTTTTTT
TRBV20-1	TRBD1	.	TRBJ1-1	CSASPRGHSMNTEAFF	TGCAGTGCTAGTCCCAGGGGGCACTCCATGAACACTGAAGCTTTCTTT
TRBV7-8	TRBD2	.	TRBJ2-1	CASSRTGLTTILDEQFF	TGTGCCAGCAGCCGGACGGGACTAACTACTATACTGGATGAGCAGTTCTTC
TRBV10-1	.	.	TRBJ2-1	CASSKDLWNEQFF	TGCGCCAGCAGTAAGGACCTATGGAATGAGCAGTTCTTC
TRBV6-5	.	.	TRBJ1-4	CASSTGATNEKLFF	TGTGCCAGCAGTACAGGAGCAACTAATGAAAAACTGTTTTTT